A single sample is the source of the 32 T cell receptor beta chains below, sequenced in a study of cytomegalovirus exposure and HLA in healthy donors (dated by TCRdb to 2015 to 2018). The library came from the immunoSEQ multiplex PCR assay. The multiplex PCR relied on a mix of 60 forward primers for TCR Vbeta segments and 13 reverse primers for TCR Jbeta segments. The source is immuneACCESS, and TCRdb retained only in-frame sequences with V and J called. Part of the clones is not carried over; for the studies checked, unresolved V genes explain less than half of this, and the remainder is unexplained. In this sample the table shows around 130,000 clones, about 78% of which occur a single time. Approximately 2.6% of the sample goes to the ten largest clones. The material sequenced was PBMCs. The receptors originated from a human donor in good health.

V is TRBV29-1 and J is TRBJ1-2; D not certain. CDR1 is SQVTM, CDR2 ANQGSEA, per germline. V shed 6 bases and J shed 0 bases, with 14 bases lying between them. The CDR3 length is 14 residues. The CDR3 sequence: CSVEGRNTNYGYTF. DNA of the CDR3: TGCAGCGTGGAGGGCAGGAACACTAACTATGGCTACACCTTC. Combining the CDR3 with reference TRBV29-1 and TRBJ1-2 gives the whole variable domain SAVISQKPSRDICQRGTSLTIQCQVDSQVTMMFWYRQQPGQSLTLIATANQGSEATYESGFVIDKFPISRPNLTFSTLTVSNMSPEDSSIYLCSVEGRNTNYGYTFGSGTRLTVV.

The CDR3 DNA reads TGTGCCAGCTCACTATCCCTCTACGAGCAGTACTTC. Its protein is CASSLSLYEQYF. The genes are TRBV18 and TRBJ2-7; D gene ambiguous. V lost 4 bases, J lost 3 bases, and 7 bases lay in between. This CDR3 is 12 amino acids long. The germline V gene has CDR1 KGHSH and CDR2 LQKENI.

This clone was recorded once. The V call is TRBV27, the J call TRBJ2-3, with D possibly TRBD2 on 6 matching bases. V was pared by 3 bases and J by 3 bases, with 16 bases between. Germline lookup yields CDR1 MNHEY and CDR2 SMNVEV (reference sequence). The CDR3 has 16 amino acids. The CDR3, as DNA: TGTGCCAGCAGTTTTCACCGCCGGGAGTCGACAGATACGCAGTATTTT. Translated, it gives CASSFHRRESTDTQYF.

The chain combines TRBV30 with TRBJ2-5, with TRBD1 matching over 7 bases. Germline CDR1 reads GTSNPN; CDR2 reads SVGIG (reference sequence). The V segment lost 2 bases and the J segment 4 bases; nucleotides outside the gene matches: 10. The CDR3 is 15 residues long. The CDR3 DNA reads TGTGCCTGGAGTTTCCTTCAGGGGGTCCGAGAGACCCAGTACTTC. Protein product: CAWSFLQGVRETQYF.

J is TRBJ2-5 and V is TRBV6-5, with D possibly TRBD1 on 6 matching bases. The CDR3 consists of 13 residues. The V and J ends lost 5 bases and 2 bases respectively, with 9 bases between them. Per the germline V gene, CDR1 is MNHEY and CDR2 is SVGAGI. CDR3 coding DNA: TGTGCCAGCAGTCGGACAGTTCAAGAGACCCAGTACTTC. This sequence encodes CASSRTVQETQYF.

The chain uses TRBV7-2 and TRBJ2-5; D gene ambiguous. This CDR3 has 12 residues. Per germline, CDR1 SGHTA and CDR2 FQGNSA. V dropped 1 base and J dropped 4 bases, with 4 bases sitting between them. DNA of the CDR3: TGTGCCAGCAGCTTAGTGGCAGAGACCCAGTACTTC. This translates into CASSLVAETQYF.

The chain links TRBV27 to TRBJ1-1, with a weak D call TRBD1 (6 bases). Deletions cut 3 bases from V and 3 bases from J, with 8 bases between. This CDR3 spans 13 amino acids. In germline, CDR1 is MNHEY, CDR2 SMNVEV (reference sequence). DNA of the CDR3: TGTGCCAGCAGTTTCCAGGGGCACACTGAAGCTTTCTTT. Protein product: CASSFQGHTEAFF.

The chain recombines TRBV6-6 with TRBJ2-7; TRBD1 aligns across 12 bases. The CDR3 contains 15 residues. Germline trimming cut 5 bases from V and 5 bases from J; bases unmatched to any gene: 7. CDR1 is MNHNY and CDR2 is SVGAGI in the germline V gene (reference sequence). CDR3 coding DNA: TGTGCCAGCAGTCAAACGGGACAGGGGGCCCACGAGCAGTACTTC. Encoded protein: CASSQTGQGAHEQYF.

V gene TRBV30 combines with J gene TRBJ2-2; the match to TRBD1 covers 7 bases. The V gene's germline CDR1 is GTSNPN and CDR2 SVGIG (reference sequence). The CDR3 spans 14 residues. V dropped 1 base and J dropped 4; count of bases not matched to a gene: 3. The CDR3 DNA reads TGTGCCTGGAGTGGGACAGGTCGCACCGGGGAGCTGTTTTTT. Translated, it gives CAWSGTGRTGELFF. The entire variable domain, with the rest obtained from reference TRBV30 and TRBJ2-2, is as follows: SQTIHQWPATLVQPVGSPLSLECTVEGTSNPNLYWYRQAAGRGLQLLFYSVGIGQISSEVPQNLSASRPQDRQFILSSKKLLLSDSGFYLCAWSGTGRTGELFFGEGSRLTVL.

This clone showed up just a few times. This rearrangement joins TRBV7-2 to TRBJ2-1; the match to TRBD2 covers 9 bases. Per the germline V gene, CDR1 is SGHTA and CDR2 is FQGNSA. Trimming cost V 0 bases and J 9 bases; bases outside gene matches: 3. The CDR3 is made up of 14 amino acids. The CDR3 bases are TGTGCCAGCAGCTTAGCTAGCGGGAGCCCTGAGCAGTTCTTC. Protein: CASSLASGSPEQFF.

The chain links TRBV19 to TRBJ2-3; D might be TRBD2 (5 bases). This CDR3 contains 15 residues. Germline V gene data show CDR1 as LNHDA and CDR2 as SQIVND (reference sequence). Between the trimmed V and J ends, which lost 3 bases and 2 bases, there was a span of 12 bases. CDR3 protein: CASSIFRGYTDTQYF. As DNA, the CDR3 is TGTGCCAGTAGTATCTTCCGGGGATACACAGATACGCAGTATTTT.

This rearrangement joins TRBV7-2 to TRBJ2-7; perhaps TRBD1 as D (5 bases). V dropped 5 bases and J dropped 1 base, with 12 bases sitting between them. The germline gives CDR1 SGHTA, CDR2 FQGNSA. The CDR3 is made up of 14 amino acids. The DNA for the CDR3 is TGTGCCAGCAGCCCCAGACAGCTATCCTACGAGCAGTACTTC. It specifies CASSPRQLSYEQYF. Drawing the rest from reference TRBV7-2 and TRBJ2-7, the complete variable domain is GAGVSQSPSNKVTEKGKDVELRCDPISGHTALYWYRQSLGQGLEFLIYFQGNSAPDKSGLPSDRFSAERTGGSVSTLTIQRTQQEDSAVYLCASSPRQLSYEQYFGPGTRLTVT.

The chain is built from TRBV28 and TRBJ2-7; D is perhaps TRBD1 (7 bases). Trimming pared 3 bases from V and 2 bases from J, leaving 14 bases between. Germline CDR1 is MDHEN and CDR2 is SYDVKM. The CDR3 contains 15 residues. CDR3 loop: CASSLSRGAPYEQYF. CDR3 in DNA: TGTGCCAGCAGTTTGTCCAGGGGGGCACCCTACGAGCAGTACTTC.

J is TRBJ1-3 and V is TRBV5-5, with TRBD1 identical over 7 bases. Germline V gene lookup returns CDR1 SGHKS and CDR2 YYEKEE (reference sequence). This CDR3 is 15 amino acids long. The V gene end was trimmed by 3 bases and the J gene end by 0 bases; junction bases not matched to a gene: 3. The CDR3 is CASSWDSNSGNTIYF. The CDR3 nucleotides are TGTGCCAGCAGCTGGGACAGCAACTCTGGAAACACCATATATTTT.

The chain links TRBV6-5 to TRBJ1-4; 8 positions match TRBD1. Germline CDR1 and CDR2: MNHEY and SVGAGI. V lost 1 base and J lost 8; bases outside the gene matches: 6. This CDR3 is 15 amino acids long. In DNA, the CDR3 is TGTGCCAGCAGTTACTTGTCCAGGGGGCAGGAAAAACTGTTTTTT. Encoded protein: CASSYLSRGQEKLFF.

The V and J genes are TRBV18 and TRBJ2-5; 7 positions match TRBD2. J was trimmed by 4 bases and V by 2 bases; bases with no gene match: 13. Looked up from germline, CDR1 is KGHSH and CDR2 is LQKENI. The CDR3 has 17 residues. The CDR3 bases are TGTGCCAGCTCACCAGTCCCTCGCGGGGGTCTGGGAGAGACCCAGTACTTC. Encoded protein: CASSPVPRGGLGETQYF.

The chain uses TRBV7-6 and TRBJ2-5, with 12 bases that match TRBD2. CDR1 is SGHVS and CDR2 is FNYEAQ in the germline V gene. The J segment lost 5 bases and the V segment lost 5 bases, leaving 18 bases of the junction unmatched. The CDR3 spans 19 residues. The CDR3: CASSPRRWLAGGPGETQYF. In DNA form, the CDR3 reads TGTGCCAGCAGCCCCCGGCGTTGGCTAGCGGGAGGGCCGGGGGAGACCCAGTACTTC.

The table lists this clone with a few counts. The chain links TRBV2 to TRBJ1-6, with a weak D call TRBD1 (5 bases). V was clipped by 6 bases and J by 5 bases, with 17 bases between them. The CDR3 is 16 amino acids. In germline, CDR1 is SNHLY, CDR2 FYNNEI. The CDR3 region is CASRVARRGNNSPLHF. The CDR3 DNA reads as TGTGCCAGCAGGGTGGCCCGGCGGGGGAATAATTCACCCCTCCACTTT.

This chain links TRBV11-3 with TRBJ2-3, with unresolved D. The CDR3 spans 15 residues. V was clipped by 1 base and J by 4 bases, with 12 bases between them. Germline lookup yields CDR1 SGHNT and CDR2 YENEEA. CDR3 residues: CASSLAGSHADTQYF. CDR3 sequence (DNA): TGTGCCAGCAGCTTAGCCGGGTCTCACGCAGATACGCAGTATTTT.

This clone has more than one count but fewer than ten. The chain joins TRBV1 to TRBJ1-1; whether TRBD1, the table's D call, matches the DNA was not checked. TRBV1 is described as a pseudogene. There are 16 residues in the CDR3. This chain's CDR3 is CTSSQDRRQGCSEAFF. DNA for the CDR3: TGCACCAGCAGCCAAGATCGGAGACAGGGGTGTTCTGAAGCTTTCTTT.

The rearrangement links TRBV7-9 to TRBJ1-5; 7 bases agree with TRBD1. V trimming: 1 base; J trimming: 0 bases; junction bases outside the gene matches: 6. The CDR3 is 17 amino acids. Per germline, CDR1 SEHNR and CDR2 FQNEAQ (reference sequence). The CDR3 DNA reads TGTGCCAGCAGCTTAGGGTCGACAGGGAATAGCAATCAGCCCCAGCATTTT. It yields the protein CASSLGSTGNSNQPQHF.

This rearrangement joins TRBV6-1 to TRBJ2-3; tentative D call: TRBD2 (5 bases). The CDR3 is 16 amino acids. V dropped 3 bases and J dropped 2 bases, with 15 bases sitting between them. CDR1 and CDR2 (germline): MNHNS, SASEGT. CDR3 protein: CASSDLTRTPTDTQYF. The CDR3, as DNA: TGTGCCAGCAGTGACCTAACCCGGACTCCCACAGATACGCAGTATTTT.

This clone was detected once. The chain uses TRBV28 and TRBJ1-4; no firm D call. The CDR3 is 13 residues long. V was shortened by 6 bases and J by 7 bases, with 12 bases between the two germline ends. Germline lookup yields CDR1 MDHEN and CDR2 SYDVKM. CDR3 nucleotide sequence: TGTGCCAGCAGGCTGGGTGGCGGTGAAAAACTGTTTTTT. Encoded protein: CASRLGGGEKLFF.

The chain has TRBV9 and TRBJ1-2; D possibly corresponds to TRBD1 (5 bases). CDR1 and CDR2 from the germline V gene are SGDLS and YYNGEE. The V end lost 0 bases, the J end lost 7 bases, and 16 bases lay between the germline ends. This CDR3 has 15 amino acids. The CDR3 region has the DNA TGTGCCAGCAGCGTAGGGGAGGGTGGGGCGAGTGGCTACACCTTC. Its translation is CASSVGEGGASGYTF.

The genes are TRBV6-4 and TRBJ2-5, with D perhaps TRBD2 (5 bases). The germline V gene has CDR1 MRHNA and CDR2 SNTAGT. The CDR3 sequence is 14 residues long. The V gene lost 3 bases and the J gene lost 4 bases, with 12 bases spanning the gap. CDR3 in amino acids: CASSEGTEGETQYF. The CDR3 DNA sequence: TGTGCCAGCAGTGAGGGAACCGAGGGAGAGACCCAGTACTTC.

This clone was picked up one time. The J gene is TRBJ1-2, the V gene TRBV5-4; TRBD1 agrees at 9 bases. With V trimmed by 5 bases and J by 4 bases, 15 bases remained unmatched. There are 17 residues in the CDR3. The germline V gene encodes CDR1 SGHNT and CDR2 YYREEE (reference sequence). CDR3 in amino acids: CASSFLGRGQGGYGYTF. In DNA, the CDR3 is TGTGCCAGCAGTTTTCTAGGACGGGGACAGGGTGGCTATGGCTACACCTTC.

This clone occurred a few times. The rearrangement uses TRBV6-5 and TRBJ1-2; 9 bases are shared with TRBD1. Per germline, CDR1 MNHEY and CDR2 SVGAGI. Unmatched junction bases numbered 11, after V lost 5 bases and J lost 7 bases. CDR3 length: 15 residues. The CDR3 DNA reads as TGTGCCAGCAGTCCCCGCCGGACAGGGGCTATTGGCTACACCTTC. It specifies CASSPRRTGAIGYTF.

The chain employs TRBV13 and TRBJ2-7; the D gene is possibly TRBD1 (5 bases). CDR3 length equals 14 residues. The germline V and J ends were trimmed by 4 bases and 3 bases, with 13 bases remaining between them. In germline, CDR1 is PRHDT, CDR2 FYEKMQ (reference sequence). The CDR3 protein is CASSSNRRFYEQYF. The CDR3 DNA sequence: TGTGCCAGCAGCTCAAACAGGAGATTCTACGAGCAGTACTTC.

This rearrangement joins TRBV5-1 to TRBJ2-1; 11 nucleotides line up with TRBD2. Germline CDR1 SGHRS, CDR2 YFSETQ. The CDR3 spans 16 residues. The trim removed 4 bases at V and 7 bases at J, leaving 10 bases unmatched. CDR3 region: CASSPPTSGSMNEQFF. The CDR3 region has the DNA TGCGCCAGCAGCCCCCCAACTAGCGGGAGTATGAATGAGCAGTTCTTC. The full variable domain, with the rest looked up from reference TRBV5-1 and TRBJ2-1, is KAGVTQTPRYLIKTRGQQVTLSCSPISGHRSVSWYQQTPGQGLQFLFEYFSETQRNKGNFPGRFSGRQFSNSRSEMNVSTLELGDSALYLCASSPPTSGSMNEQFFGPGTRLTVL.

CDR3 sequence: CATGVQYEQYF. The CDR3 DNA reads TGTGCCACCGGCGTACAGTACGAGCAGTACTTC. The genes are TRBV19 and TRBJ2-7; D gene uncertain. Trimming shortened V by 10 bases and J by 4 bases, and 11 bases separated the two germline ends. This CDR3 region has 11 residues. The germline gives CDR1 LNHDA, CDR2 SQIVND (reference sequence).

The chain links TRBV27 to TRBJ2-2; D uncertain. From germline, CDR1 is MNHEY and CDR2 SMNVEV (reference sequence). The length of the CDR3 is 15 residues. V lost 7 bases and J 2 bases, leaving 14 bases between the germline ends. The CDR3 DNA follows: TGTGCCAGCACCGCGTCCTCCACCAACACCGGGGAGCTGTTTTTT. Translated, it gives CASTASSTNTGELFF.

DNA of the CDR3: TGTGCCAGTAGTGTCCAGGGGGGCAATCAGCCCCAGCATTTT. This codes for CASSVQGGNQPQHF. The chain is built from TRBV19 and TRBJ1-5; 7 bases align to TRBD1. J was trimmed by 2 bases and V by 5 bases; bases with no gene match: 3. This CDR3 region has 14 residues. Germline CDR1 is LNHDA and CDR2 is SQIVND (reference sequence).